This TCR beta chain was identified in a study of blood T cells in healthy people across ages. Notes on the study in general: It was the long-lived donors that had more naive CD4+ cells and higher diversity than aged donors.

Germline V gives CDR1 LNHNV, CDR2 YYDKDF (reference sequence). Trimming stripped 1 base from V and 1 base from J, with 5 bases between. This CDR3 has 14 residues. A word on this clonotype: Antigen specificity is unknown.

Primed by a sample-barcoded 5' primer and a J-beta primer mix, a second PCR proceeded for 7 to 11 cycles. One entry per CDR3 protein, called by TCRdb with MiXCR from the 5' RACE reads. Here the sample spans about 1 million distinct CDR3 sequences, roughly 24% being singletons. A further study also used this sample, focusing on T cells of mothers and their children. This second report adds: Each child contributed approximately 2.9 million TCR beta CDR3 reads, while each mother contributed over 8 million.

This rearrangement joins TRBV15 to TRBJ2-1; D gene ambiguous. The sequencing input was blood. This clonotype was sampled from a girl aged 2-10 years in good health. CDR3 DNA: TGTGCCACCAGCAGAGGTGGTTCCTACAATGAGCAGTTCTTC. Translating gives CATSRGGSYNEQFF.